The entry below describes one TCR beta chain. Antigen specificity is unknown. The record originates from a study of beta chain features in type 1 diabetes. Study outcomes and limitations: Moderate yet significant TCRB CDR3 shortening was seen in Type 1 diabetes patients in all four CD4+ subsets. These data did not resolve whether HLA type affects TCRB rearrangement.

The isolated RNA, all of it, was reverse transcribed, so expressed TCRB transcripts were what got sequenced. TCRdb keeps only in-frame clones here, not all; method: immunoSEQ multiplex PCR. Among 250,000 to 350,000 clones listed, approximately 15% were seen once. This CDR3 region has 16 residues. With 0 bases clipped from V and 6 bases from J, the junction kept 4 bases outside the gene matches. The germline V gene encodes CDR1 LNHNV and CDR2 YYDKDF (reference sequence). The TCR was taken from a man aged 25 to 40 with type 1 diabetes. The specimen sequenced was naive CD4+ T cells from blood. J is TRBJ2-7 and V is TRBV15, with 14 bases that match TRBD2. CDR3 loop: CATSRDPGLAGGEQYF. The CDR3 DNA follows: TGTGCCACCAGCAGAGATCCCGGACTAGCGGGAGGCGAGCAGTACTTC.